Presented here are 26 T cell receptor beta chains from one specimen sequenced in a study of CD8+ T cells in alopecia areata. Treatment specified: oral pan-JAK inhibitor, 5-10 mg twice daily. RNA was isolated and reverse transcribed to cDNA, the sequencing template. Repertoires were generated with immunoSEQ multiplex PCR, while TCRdb's copy carries only in-frame clones and drops some. Of about 180,000 clones listed, around half are singletons. Sequenced here: CD8+ T cells sorted from blood, sampled at week 24, from a patient treated with tofacitinib. The source of these receptors is a human donor with alopecia areata.

V usage is TRBV9 and J usage is TRBJ1-2, with unresolved D. The CDR3 sequence is 14 residues long. Germline assignment: CDR1 SGDLS and CDR2 YYNGEE. Trimming cost V 3 bases and J 3 bases, with 12 bases left between them. The CDR3 loop is CASSAADGDYGYTF. DNA for the CDR3: TGTGCCAGCAGCGCGGCGGACGGGGACTATGGCTACACCTTC.

There are a few counts of this clone. The chain has TRBV11-2 and TRBJ1-2; D unclear. From germline, CDR1 is SGHAT and CDR2 FQNNGV. V lost 5 bases to trimming and J lost 4 bases, with 11 bases between them. This CDR3 is 13 amino acids long. CDR3 sequence: CASSLDGSYGYTF. In DNA, the CDR3 is TGTGCCAGCAGCCTGGACGGCTCCTATGGCTACACCTTC.

J is TRBJ2-5 and V is TRBV6-5, with D perhaps matching TRBD2 (6 bases). Germline V lookup: CDR1 MNHEY, CDR2 SVGAGI. Trimming stripped 0 bases from V and 4 bases from J, with 12 bases between. The length of the CDR3 is 15 residues. CDR3 sequence reads: CASSYSPLGGETQYF. CDR3 DNA: TGTGCCAGCAGTTACTCACCCTTGGGGGGAGAGACCCAGTACTTC.

The V and J genes are TRBV7-2 and TRBJ1-2; a possible D gene is TRBD1 (5 bases). From germline, CDR1 is SGHTA and CDR2 FQGNSA. Trimming cost V 1 base and J 4 bases, with 13 bases left between them. The CDR3 spans 15 residues. The CDR3, as DNA: TGTGCCAGCAGCTTAGACGGGGGGGATGGCTATGGCTACACCTTC. This gives the protein CASSLDGGDGYGYTF.

This clone was seen only a few times. This sequence joins TRBV2 and TRBJ2-4; tentative D call: TRBD2 (7 bases). The V end lost 6 bases, the J end lost 8 bases, and 11 bases lay between the germline ends. The germline V gene has CDR1 SNHLY and CDR2 FYNNEI. This CDR3 is 12 amino acids long. The CDR3 nucleotides are TGTGCCAGCAGGGGGGGGCAGGACATTCAGTACTTC. Amino acids: CASRGGQDIQYF.

Only a few counts were recorded for this clone. The rearrangement joins TRBV29-1 to TRBJ1-1; D gene uncertain. V lost 2 bases and J lost 5, with 15 bases in between. Germline CDR1 reads SQVTM; CDR2 reads ANQGSEA. The CDR3 sequence is 14 residues long. The CDR3 nucleotides are TGCAGCGTTGAAAAGGAGGGATCAGAAACTGAAGCTTTCTTT. Its protein product is CSVEKEGSETEAFF.

CDR3 residues: CASSDLLSLNYGYTF. The CDR3 DNA sequence: TGTGCCAGCAGTGACCTTTTAAGTTTGAACTATGGCTACACCTTC. The chain joins TRBV6-1 to TRBJ1-2; D is unresolved. This CDR3 is built from 15 residues. CDR1 is MNHNS, CDR2 SASEGT, per germline. V was pared by 3 bases and J by 2 bases, with 13 bases between.

This rearrangement joins TRBV30 to TRBJ2-4; 7 nucleotides match TRBD1. The CDR3 spans 15 residues. Germline V gene lookup returns CDR1 GTSNPN and CDR2 SVGIG (reference sequence). V lost 0 bases and J lost 4; bases outside the gene matches: 6. CDR3 residues: CAWSVRRQGKNIQYF. DNA for the CDR3: TGTGCCTGGAGTGTTCGTCGACAGGGAAAAAACATTCAGTACTTC.

The chain couples TRBV7-8 to TRBJ2-1; D possibly uses TRBD1 or TRBD2 (6 bases each). V lost 5 bases and J 8 bases, leaving 22 bases between the germline ends. Germline CDR1 is SGHVS and CDR2 is FQNEAQ. This CDR3 is built from 16 residues. CDR3 residues: CASSPWLEGGSYEQFF. In nucleotides, the CDR3 is TGTGCCAGCAGCCCTTGGTTAGAGGGGGGTTCCTATGAGCAGTTCTTC.

The chain has TRBV29-1 and TRBJ1-2, with D perhaps matching TRBD1 (6 bases). The CDR3 runs 14 residues. Trimming cost V 6 bases and J 2 bases, with 16 bases left between them. The V gene's germline CDR1 is SQVTM and CDR2 ANQGSEA. This CDR3 is CSVDEAGQNYGYTF. The CDR3 DNA reads TGCAGCGTCGATGAGGCGGGACAAAACTATGGCTACACCTTC.

This clone was recorded a few times. This chain joins TRBV13 and TRBJ2-7; D perhaps matches TRBD2 (6 bases). Germline CDR1 is PRHDT and CDR2 is FYEKMQ (reference sequence). V lost 3 bases and J 3 bases, leaving 9 bases between the germline ends. The CDR3 extends over 13 amino acids. CDR3: CASSFSGFYEQYF. CDR3 DNA sequence: TGTGCCAGCAGCTTTAGCGGCTTCTACGAGCAGTACTTC.

This clone was picked up a small number of times. V is TRBV18 and J is TRBJ2-3; D gene ambiguous. CDR3 size: 13 residues. The germline gives CDR1 KGHSH, CDR2 LQKENI. Trimming shortened V by 3 bases and J by 0 bases, and 4 bases separated the two germline ends. As DNA, the CDR3 is TGTGCCAGCTCACCTGACAGCACAGATACGCAGTATTTT. Protein product: CASSPDSTDTQYF.

This clone has a handful of counts. The CDR3 here is CSVGAGTEEDGANVLTF. CDR3 bases: TGCAGCGTTGGGGCCGGGACAGAAGAAGATGGGGCCAACGTCCTGACTTTC. This chain uses TRBV29-1 with TRBJ2-6; 7 nucleotides match TRBD1. Germline CDR1 and CDR2: SQVTM and ANQGSEA. The trim removed 4 bases at V and 3 bases at J, leaving 12 bases unmatched. The CDR3 is 17 residues long.

The table lists this clone with a few counts. The chain joins TRBV7-6 to TRBJ2-7; tentative D call: TRBD2 (6 bases). The CDR3 consists of 15 residues. The V gene's germline CDR1 is SGHVS and CDR2 FNYEAQ. V was cut by 5 bases and J by 2 bases, with 16 bases left in between. The CDR3 DNA follows: TGTGCCAGCAGCCCCCCCGGGGGTCCTCCCTACGAGCAGTACTTC. Translation gives CASSPPGGPPYEQYF.

The chain recombines TRBV6-1 with TRBJ2-5; no clear D gene. V shed 7 bases and J shed 5 bases, with 5 bases lying between them. Per germline, CDR1 MNHNS and CDR2 SASEGT. CDR3 size: 10 residues. The CDR3 DNA is TGTGCCAGCACTTGGGAGACCCAGTACTTC. This sequence encodes CASTWETQYF.

The chain links TRBV9 to TRBJ2-1, with D tentatively TRBD2 (6 bases). The CDR3 contains 15 residues. Deletions cut 4 bases from V and 4 bases from J, with 15 bases between. In germline, CDR1 is SGDLS, CDR2 YYNGEE. The CDR3 coding sequence is TGTGCCAGCAGCCCCTCGGGGGTACAGTACAATGAGCAGTTCTTC. It is translated as CASSPSGVQYNEQFF.

The V and J genes are TRBV29-1 and TRBJ2-3; D remains unclear. Germline values: CDR1 SQVTM, CDR2 ANQGSEA. The V end lost 7 bases, the J end lost 2 bases, and 13 bases lay between the germline ends. The CDR3 is 13 residues long. CDR3 nucleotides: TGCAGCGCCGTCGATGCCTACACAGATACGCAGTATTTT. Translating it yields CSAVDAYTDTQYF.

This clone was counted between two and nine times. This sequence joins TRBV9 and TRBJ2-3; TRBD2 aligns across 7 bases. Germline CDR1 reads SGDLS; CDR2 reads YYNGEE. J lost 1 base, V lost 2 bases, and 1 base had no gene match. There are 14 residues in the CDR3. The CDR3 loop reads CASSVSGGTDTQYF. The DNA for the CDR3 is TGTGCCAGCAGCGTGAGCGGGGGCACAGATACGCAGTATTTT.

V gene TRBV4-3 combines with J gene TRBJ1-5; D is undetermined. The CDR3 contains 14 residues. V lost 4 bases and J lost 2, with 9 bases in between. In germline, CDR1 is LGHNA, CDR2 YSLEER. This CDR3 reads CASSRYRGNQPQHF. Written as DNA, the CDR3 is TGCGCCAGCAGCCGATACAGAGGCAATCAGCCCCAGCATTTT.

This rearrangement joins TRBV4-3 to TRBJ2-7; the match to TRBD1 covers 9 bases. Germline V gives CDR1 LGHNA, CDR2 YSLEER. The CDR3 is made up of 16 amino acids. The ends lost 0 bases at V and 2 bases at J; junction bases unmatched: 5. The CDR3 spells CASSQDHGTGTYEQYF. Here the CDR3 DNA reads TGCGCCAGCAGCCAAGATCACGGGACAGGGACCTACGAGCAGTACTTC.

This chain links TRBV5-6 with TRBJ1-1; no clear D gene. The CDR3 covers 12 residues. Germline V gene sequence: CDR1 SGHDT, CDR2 YYEEEE. Trimming took 0 bases from V and 7 from J, leaving 7 bases between them. Written as DNA, the CDR3 is TGTGCCAGCAGCTTGGTGGATTTTGAAGCTTTCTTT. It codes for CASSLVDFEAFF.

The chain is built from TRBV30 and TRBJ2-2; D tentatively fits TRBD1 or TRBD2 (6 bases each). From germline, CDR1 is GTSNPN and CDR2 SVGIG (reference sequence). The CDR3 covers 12 residues. V lost 3 bases and J lost 6, with 8 bases in between. DNA for the CDR3: TGTGCCTGGAGAGGGGGGTCCGGGGAGCTGTTTTTT. It specifies CAWRGGSGELFF.

The rearrangement joins TRBV5-6 to TRBJ2-2; 10 bases line up with TRBD1. With 6 bases clipped from V and 5 bases from J, the junction kept 7 bases outside the gene matches. This CDR3 is 15 amino acids long. The germline gives CDR1 SGHDT, CDR2 YYEEEE. The CDR3 nucleotides read TGTGCCAGCACCCACCGGGACAGGGGTACCGGGGAGCTGTTTTTT. Translating gives CASTHRDRGTGELFF.

The chain combines TRBV14 with TRBJ2-7; TRBD1 is a possible D gene (5 bases). The germline CDR1 and CDR2 sequences are SGHDN and FVKESK. This CDR3 is 14 amino acids long. Trimming removed 4 bases from V and 3 bases from J, with 13 bases in between. CDR3 nucleotides: TGTGCCAGCAGCCGGTGGGAAGGGGTCTACGAGCAGTACTTC. Its protein product is CASSRWEGVYEQYF.

The CDR3 loop is CASSLASSTDTQYF. The DNA of the CDR3 is TGTGCCAGCAGTCTTGCCTCGAGCACAGATACGCAGTATTTT. This chain connects TRBV6-6 to TRBJ2-3; D remains ambiguous. This CDR3 comprises 14 residues. Germline CDR1 reads MNHNY; CDR2 reads SVGAGI (reference sequence). V was trimmed by 5 bases and J by 0 bases, leaving 9 bases between them.

The chain links TRBV5-1 to TRBJ1-1, with 9 bases matching TRBD1. Per germline, CDR1 SGHRS and CDR2 YFSETQ. J gave up 5 bases and V 4 bases, and 6 bases lay outside the gene matches. This CDR3 is built from 14 residues. The CDR3 coding sequence is TGCGCCAGCAGCCTGGGACAGGGCCCTACTGAAGCTTTCTTT. Translation gives CASSLGQGPTEAFF.